A selection of T cell receptor beta chains follows, all from one sample in a study of shared clonotypes between healthy human individuals. TCRdb keeps only in-frame clones here, not all; method: immunoSEQ multiplex PCR. Among under 1,100,000 clones listed, 70% to 80% were seen once. Sequenced: memory CD4+ T cells from PBMCs. These receptors were taken from a man younger than 30 in good health. Some clones in this sample may be carry-over from other donors' samples. CDR3s include the opening cysteine and the closing phenylalanine or tryptophan. A D gene is named only where the DNA matches it firmly. Expanded clones get a size class; other rows say once, few or many, or leave the size out.

cdr3_length: 14; clone_size: NA; d_call: NA; v_call: TRBV19; j_call: TRBJ2-2; cdr3_aa: CATVEGGRTGELFF; cdr3_nt: TGTGCCACCGTTGAGGGGGGCAGGACCGGGGAGCTGTTTTTT
cdr3_length: 14; clone_size: NA; d_call: NA; v_call: TRBV28; j_call: TRBJ1-1; cdr3_aa: CASSLDRMNTEAFF; cdr3_nt: TGTGCCAGCAGCCTAGACAGAATGAACACTGAAGCTTTCTTT
cdr3_length: 14; clone_size: NA; d_call: TRBD1; v_call: TRBV7-9; j_call: TRBJ1-1; cdr3_aa: CASSSITTGPEAFF; cdr3_nt: TGTGCCAGCAGCTCAATAACGACAGGGCCTGAAGCTTTCTTT
cdr3_length: 13; clone_size: NA; d_call: TRBD1; v_call: TRBV19; j_call: TRBJ2-1; cdr3_aa: CASSIDRTGPQFF; cdr3_nt: TGTGCCAGTAGTATAGACCGGACAGGTCCGCAGTTCTTC
cdr3_length: 13; clone_size: once; d_call: TRBD1; v_call: TRBV7-9; j_call: TRBJ1-1; cdr3_aa: CASSSSTGGGAFF; cdr3_nt: TGTGCCAGCAGCTCAAGCACAGGGGGCGGAGCTTTCTTT
cdr3_length: 15; clone_size: NA; d_call: TRBD1; v_call: TRBV28; j_call: TRBJ1-1; cdr3_aa: CASSTRQGRNTEAFF; cdr3_nt: TGTGCCAGCAGTACCCGACAGGGGAGGAACACTGAAGCTTTCTTT
cdr3_length: 10; clone_size: NA; d_call: NA; v_call: TRBV20-1; j_call: TRBJ1-1; cdr3_aa: CSADSTEAFF; cdr3_nt: TGCAGTGCGGACAGCACTGAAGCTTTCTTT
cdr3_length: 16; clone_size: NA; d_call: TRBD1; v_call: TRBV19; j_call: TRBJ1-1; cdr3_aa: CASSTLTGTGGTEAFF; cdr3_nt: TGTGCCAGTAGTACCCTAACCGGGACAGGGGGCACTGAAGCTTTCTTT
cdr3_length: 15; clone_size: NA; d_call: TRBD1; v_call: TRBV28; j_call: TRBJ2-2; cdr3_aa: CASTPTGVKTGELFF; cdr3_nt: TGTGCCAGCACCCCGACAGGGGTTAAGACCGGGGAGCTGTTTTTT
cdr3_length: 14; clone_size: NA; d_call: NA; v_call: TRBV28; j_call: TRBJ2-3; cdr3_aa: CASTDPGSTDTQYF; cdr3_nt: TGTGCCAGCACCGACCCAGGGAGCACAGATACGCAGTATTTT
cdr3_length: 15; clone_size: NA; d_call: NA; v_call: TRBV19; j_call: TRBJ2-2; cdr3_aa: CASSRRGSGFGELFF; cdr3_nt: TGTGCCAGTAGCCGCAGAGGGAGCGGGTTCGGGGAGCTGTTTTTT
cdr3_length: 14; clone_size: NA; d_call: TRBD2; v_call: TRBV7-3; j_call: TRBJ2-1; cdr3_aa: CASSPGGGYNEQFF; cdr3_nt: TGTGCCAGCAGCCCAGGCGGGGGTTACAATGAGCAGTTCTTC
cdr3_length: 19; clone_size: NA; d_call: NA; v_call: TRBV27; j_call: TRBJ2-1; cdr3_aa: CASSLKGVGGLGPHNEQFF; cdr3_nt: TGTGCCAGCAGTTTAAAGGGAGTGGGAGGACTCGGGCCCCACAATGAGCAGTTCTTC
cdr3_length: 15; clone_size: once; d_call: TRBD2; v_call: TRBV5-1; j_call: TRBJ2-5; cdr3_aa: CASSLRAGGGETQYF; cdr3_nt: TGCGCCAGCAGCCTTAGAGCGGGAGGTGGAGAGACCCAGTACTTC
cdr3_length: 13; clone_size: NA; d_call: NA; v_call: TRBV5-1; j_call: TRBJ1-5; cdr3_aa: CASSLGINQPQHF; cdr3_nt: TGCGCCAGCAGCTTGGGAATAAATCAGCCCCAGCATTTT
cdr3_length: 12; clone_size: NA; d_call: NA; v_call: TRBV6-6; j_call: TRBJ2-3; cdr3_aa: CASSRTTDTQYF; cdr3_nt: TGTGCCAGCAGTCGTACCACAGATACGCAGTATTTT
cdr3_length: 16; clone_size: NA; d_call: TRBD2; v_call: TRBV18; j_call: TRBJ2-2; cdr3_aa: CASSPTSGRNTGELFF; cdr3_nt: TGTGCCAGCTCACCAACTAGCGGCAGAAACACCGGGGAGCTGTTTTTT
cdr3_length: 15; clone_size: NA; d_call: NA; v_call: TRBV6-5; j_call: TRBJ1-3; cdr3_aa: CASSYSSRAGNTIYF; cdr3_nt: TGTGCCAGCAGTTACTCGTCCAGGGCCGGAAACACCATATATTTT
cdr3_length: 15; clone_size: NA; d_call: NA; v_call: TRBV2; j_call: TRBJ2-5; cdr3_aa: CASRVMTGRGETQYF; cdr3_nt: TGTGCCAGCAGGGTAATGACAGGGCGGGGAGAGACCCAGTACTTC
cdr3_length: 15; clone_size: NA; d_call: NA; v_call: TRBV29-1; j_call: TRBJ1-1; cdr3_aa: CSVAGQLSKVTEAFF; cdr3_nt: TGCAGCGTTGCCGGACAGTTATCGAAAGTGACTGAAGCTTTCTTT
cdr3_length: 14; clone_size: NA; d_call: TRBD1; v_call: TRBV5-4; j_call: TRBJ1-2; cdr3_aa: CASSLIDREDGYTF; cdr3_nt: TGTGCCAGCAGCCTTATCGACAGGGAGGATGGCTACACCTTC
cdr3_length: 14; clone_size: NA; d_call: TRBD1; v_call: TRBV5-1; j_call: TRBJ2-7; cdr3_aa: CASSSGQGAYEQYF; cdr3_nt: TGCGCCAGCAGCTCGGGACAGGGGGCCTACGAGCAGTACTTC
cdr3_length: 13; clone_size: once; d_call: NA; v_call: TRBV28; j_call: TRBJ2-7; cdr3_aa: CASSLSGFPGEYF; cdr3_nt: TGTGCCAGCAGTTTATCCGGTTTCCCCGGGGAGTACTTC
cdr3_length: 17; clone_size: NA; d_call: TRBD1; v_call: TRBV5-1; j_call: TRBJ1-2; cdr3_aa: CASSFSSETGAAYGYTF; cdr3_nt: TGCGCCAGCAGCTTCTCCTCCGAGACAGGGGCTGCTTATGGCTACACCTTC
cdr3_length: 13; clone_size: NA; d_call: NA; v_call: TRBV19; j_call: TRBJ2-1; cdr3_aa: CASSIVLLSEQFF; cdr3_nt: TGTGCCAGTAGTATAGTGTTACTATCTGAGCAGTTCTTC
cdr3_length: 16; clone_size: NA; d_call: TRBD2; v_call: TRBV2; j_call: TRBJ2-1; cdr3_aa: CASSWASGTEFNEQFF; cdr3_nt: TGTGCCAGCAGTTGGGCTAGCGGGACCGAGTTCAATGAGCAGTTCTTC
cdr3_length: 13; clone_size: NA; d_call: TRBD2; v_call: TRBV29-1; j_call: TRBJ2-7; cdr3_aa: CSVEPYLGGEQYF; cdr3_nt: TGCAGCGTTGAACCTTACTTGGGGGGGGAGCAGTACTTC